This T cell receptor (beta chain) derives from a study of spatial heterogeneity in lung cancer. TCRdb reprocessed the 5' RACE reads with MiXCR, giving one entry per CDR3 protein. The sample lists about 12,000 distinct CDR3 sequences, roughly 6.2% seen once, with around 10% in the top ten. Time point denoted: sample taken at primary tumor resection. From tumor, nontumor lung or frozen PBMC, whole RNA was taken unsorted for sequencing. This clonotype was observed at least ten times. In a library made to pick up alpha chains, this beta chain is a stray read with a size that means little. The V gene's germline CDR1 is ENHRY and CDR2 SYGVKD. Trimming stripped 3 bases from V and 7 bases from J, with 9 bases between. This CDR3 has 12 residues.

This chain uses TRBV10-3 with TRBJ1-1; tentative D call: TRBD1 (5 bases). The origin of this receptor is a male donor with early-stage non-small cell lung cancer. Material: normal lung tissue next to the tumor, obtained at surgery. This CDR3 is CAISDGTLEAFF. The CDR3 nucleotides read TGTGCCATCAGTGACGGGACCCTTGAAGCTTTCTTT.